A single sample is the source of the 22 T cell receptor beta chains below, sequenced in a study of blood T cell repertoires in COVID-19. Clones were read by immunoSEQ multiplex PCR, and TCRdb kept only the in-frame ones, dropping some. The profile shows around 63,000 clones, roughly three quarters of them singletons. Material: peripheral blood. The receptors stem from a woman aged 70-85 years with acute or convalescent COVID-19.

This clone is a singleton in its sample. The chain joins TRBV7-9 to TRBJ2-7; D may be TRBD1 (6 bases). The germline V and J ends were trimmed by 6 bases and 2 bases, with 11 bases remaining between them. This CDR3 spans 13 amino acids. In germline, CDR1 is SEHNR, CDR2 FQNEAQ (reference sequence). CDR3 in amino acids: CASRTGTTYEQYF. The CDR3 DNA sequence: TGTGCCAGCAGGACCGGGACAACCTACGAGCAGTACTTC.

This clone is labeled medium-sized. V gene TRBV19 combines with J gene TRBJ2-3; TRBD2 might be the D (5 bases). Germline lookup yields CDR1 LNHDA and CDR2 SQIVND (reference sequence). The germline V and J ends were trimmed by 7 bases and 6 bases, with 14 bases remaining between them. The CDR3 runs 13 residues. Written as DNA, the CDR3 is TGTGCCAGTACTGTCCTAGCCGGGGATACGCAGTATTTT. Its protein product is CASTVLAGDTQYF.

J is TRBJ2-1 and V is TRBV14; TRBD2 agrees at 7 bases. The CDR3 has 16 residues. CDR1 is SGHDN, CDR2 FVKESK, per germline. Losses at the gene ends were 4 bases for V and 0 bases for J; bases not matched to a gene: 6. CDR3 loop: CASSPLAESSYNEQFF. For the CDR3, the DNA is TGTGCCAGCAGCCCCCTAGCGGAAAGCTCCTACAATGAGCAGTTCTTC.

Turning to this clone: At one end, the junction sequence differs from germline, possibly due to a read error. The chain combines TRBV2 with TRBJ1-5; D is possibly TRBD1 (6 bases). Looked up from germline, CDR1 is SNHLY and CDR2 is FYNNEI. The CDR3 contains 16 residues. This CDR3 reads CASREGQPFSNQPQHF. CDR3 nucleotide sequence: TGTGCCAGCAGGGAAGGACAGCCCTTTAGCAATCAGCCCCAGCATTTT. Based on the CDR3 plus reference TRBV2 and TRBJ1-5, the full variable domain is EPEVTQTPSHQVTQMGQEVILRCVPISNHLYFYWYRQILGQKVEFLVSFYNNEISEKSEIFDDQFSVERPDGSNFTLKIRSTKLEDSAMYFCASREGQPFSNQPQHFGDGTRLSIL.

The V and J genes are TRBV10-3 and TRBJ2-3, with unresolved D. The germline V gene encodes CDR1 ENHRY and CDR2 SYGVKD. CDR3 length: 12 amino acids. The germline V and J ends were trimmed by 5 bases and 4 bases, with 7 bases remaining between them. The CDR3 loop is CAISSNSDTQYF. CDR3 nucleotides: TGTGCCATCAGTTCAAACTCAGATACGCAGTATTTT.

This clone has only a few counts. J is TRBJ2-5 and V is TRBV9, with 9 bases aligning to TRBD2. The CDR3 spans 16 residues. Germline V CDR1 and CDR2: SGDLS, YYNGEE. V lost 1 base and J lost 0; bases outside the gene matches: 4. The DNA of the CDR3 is TGTGCCAGCAGCGTATTCAGCGGGGGGTACCAAGAGACCCAGTACTTC. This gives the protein CASSVFSGGYQETQYF.

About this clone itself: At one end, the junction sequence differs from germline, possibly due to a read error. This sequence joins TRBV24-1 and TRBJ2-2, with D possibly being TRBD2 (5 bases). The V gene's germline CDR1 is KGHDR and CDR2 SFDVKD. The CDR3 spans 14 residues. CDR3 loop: CATSDSTYHRGAVF. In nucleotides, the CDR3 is TGTGCCACCAGTGATTCCACGTACCACCGGGGAGCTGTTTTT.

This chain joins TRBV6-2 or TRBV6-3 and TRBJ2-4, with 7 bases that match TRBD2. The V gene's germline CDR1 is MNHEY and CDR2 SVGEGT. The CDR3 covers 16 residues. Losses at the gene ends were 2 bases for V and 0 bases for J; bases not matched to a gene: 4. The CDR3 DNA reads TGTGCCAGCAGTTACCCAGCGGGGCTAGCCAAAAACATTCAGTACTTC. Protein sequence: CASSYPAGLAKNIQYF.

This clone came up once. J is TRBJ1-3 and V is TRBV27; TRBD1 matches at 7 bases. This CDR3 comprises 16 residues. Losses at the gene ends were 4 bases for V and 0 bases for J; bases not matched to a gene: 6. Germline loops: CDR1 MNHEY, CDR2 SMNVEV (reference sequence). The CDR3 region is CASSSAGTASGNTIYF. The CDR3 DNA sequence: TGTGCCAGCAGTTCCGCTGGGACAGCCTCTGGAAACACCATATATTTT.

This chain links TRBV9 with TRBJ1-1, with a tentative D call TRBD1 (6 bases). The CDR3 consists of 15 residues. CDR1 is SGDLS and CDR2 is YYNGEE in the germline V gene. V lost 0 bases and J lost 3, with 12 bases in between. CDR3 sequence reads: CASSVEDRKYTEAFF. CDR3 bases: TGTGCCAGCAGCGTAGAGGACAGAAAATACACTGAAGCTTTCTTT.

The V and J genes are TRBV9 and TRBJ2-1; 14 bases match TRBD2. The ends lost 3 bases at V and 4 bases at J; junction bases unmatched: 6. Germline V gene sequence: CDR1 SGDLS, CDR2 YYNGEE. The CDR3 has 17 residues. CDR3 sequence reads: CASSGGTSGGLYNEQFF. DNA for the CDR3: TGTGCCAGCAGCGGCGGGACTAGCGGGGGCCTATACAATGAGCAGTTCTTC.

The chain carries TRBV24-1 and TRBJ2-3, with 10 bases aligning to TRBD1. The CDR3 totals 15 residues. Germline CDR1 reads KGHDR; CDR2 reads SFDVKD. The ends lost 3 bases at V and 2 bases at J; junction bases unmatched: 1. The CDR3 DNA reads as TGTGCCACCAGTGATGACAGGGGGCTCACAGATACGCAGTATTTT. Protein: CATSDDRGLTDTQYF.

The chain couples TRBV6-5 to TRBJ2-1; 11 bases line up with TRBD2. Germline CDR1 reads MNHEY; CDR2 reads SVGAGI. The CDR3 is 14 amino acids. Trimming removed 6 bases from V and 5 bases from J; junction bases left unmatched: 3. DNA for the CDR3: TGTGCCAGCAGCCGACTAGCGGGGAACAATGAGCAGTTCTTC. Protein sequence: CASSRLAGNNEQFF.

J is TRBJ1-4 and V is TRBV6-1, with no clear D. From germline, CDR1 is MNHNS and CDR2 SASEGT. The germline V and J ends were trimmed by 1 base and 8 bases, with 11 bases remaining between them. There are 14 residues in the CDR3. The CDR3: CASSEVGFAEKLFF. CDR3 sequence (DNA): TGTGCCAGCAGTGAAGTCGGGTTTGCCGAAAAACTGTTTTTT.

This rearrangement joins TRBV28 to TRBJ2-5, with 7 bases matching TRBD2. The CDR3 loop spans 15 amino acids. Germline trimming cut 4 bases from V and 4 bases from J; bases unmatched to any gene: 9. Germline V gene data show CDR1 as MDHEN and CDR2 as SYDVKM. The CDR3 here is CASSSRDYAVETQYF. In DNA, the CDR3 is TGTGCCAGCAGTTCCCGGGACTATGCTGTAGAGACCCAGTACTTC. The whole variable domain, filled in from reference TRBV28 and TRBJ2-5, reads DVKVTQSSRYLVKRTGEKVFLECVQDMDHENMFWYRQDPGLGLRLIYFSYDVKMKEKGDIPEGYSVSREKKERFSLILESASTNQTSMYLCASSSRDYAVETQYFGPGTRLLVL.

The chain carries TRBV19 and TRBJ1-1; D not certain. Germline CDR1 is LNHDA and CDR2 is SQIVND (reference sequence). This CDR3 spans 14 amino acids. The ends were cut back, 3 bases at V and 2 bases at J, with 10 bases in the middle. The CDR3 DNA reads TGTGCCAGTAGTATTGGGCCGATTAACACTGAAGCTTTCTTT. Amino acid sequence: CASSIGPINTEAFF.

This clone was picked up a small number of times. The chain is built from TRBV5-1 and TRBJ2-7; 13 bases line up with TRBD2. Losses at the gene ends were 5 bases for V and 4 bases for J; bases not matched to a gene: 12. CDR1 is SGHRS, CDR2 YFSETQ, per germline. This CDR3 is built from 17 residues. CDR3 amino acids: CASSLGTSGVRQYEQYF. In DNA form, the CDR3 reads TGCGCCAGCAGTCTCGGGACTAGCGGGGTCCGTCAGTACGAGCAGTACTTC.

This CDR3 reads CATSRQGSRAFF. The CDR3 DNA reads TGTGCCACCAGCAGACAGGGGAGCAGGGCTTTCTTT. V is TRBV15 and J is TRBJ1-1, with D perhaps TRBD1 (6 bases). Trimming shortened V by 2 bases and J by 11 bases, and 12 bases separated the two germline ends. CDR3 length equals 12 residues. CDR1 is LNHNV, CDR2 YYDKDF, per germline (reference sequence). The variable domain in full, with the rest retrieved from reference TRBV15 and TRBJ1-1, is DAMVIQNPRYQVTQFGKPVTLSCSQTLNHNVMYWYQQKSSQAPKLLFHYYDKDFNNEADTPDNFQSRRPNTSFCFLDIRSPGLGDTAMYLCATSRQGSRAFFGQGTRLTVV.

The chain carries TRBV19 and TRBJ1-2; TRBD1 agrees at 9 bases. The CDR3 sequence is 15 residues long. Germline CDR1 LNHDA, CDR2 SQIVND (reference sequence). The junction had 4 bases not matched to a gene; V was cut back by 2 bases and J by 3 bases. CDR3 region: CASSIPRTGDYGYTF. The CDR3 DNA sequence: TGTGCCAGTAGTATACCCCGGACAGGGGACTATGGCTACACCTTC.

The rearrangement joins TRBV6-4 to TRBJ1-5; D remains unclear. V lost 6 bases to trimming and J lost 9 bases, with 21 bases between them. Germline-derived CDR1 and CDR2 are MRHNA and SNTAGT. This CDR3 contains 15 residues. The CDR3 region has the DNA TGTGCCAGCAGCACAGCCCTTAAGTTCTTACGGCCCCAGCATTTT. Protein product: CASSTALKFLRPQHF.

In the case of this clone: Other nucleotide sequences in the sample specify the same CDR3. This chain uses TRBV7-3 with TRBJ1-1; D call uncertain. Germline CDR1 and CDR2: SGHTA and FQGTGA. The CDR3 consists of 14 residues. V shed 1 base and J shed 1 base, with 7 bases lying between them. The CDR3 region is CASSLNAGNTEAFF. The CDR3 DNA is TGTGCCAGCAGCTTAAATGCAGGGAACACTGAAGCTTTCTTT.

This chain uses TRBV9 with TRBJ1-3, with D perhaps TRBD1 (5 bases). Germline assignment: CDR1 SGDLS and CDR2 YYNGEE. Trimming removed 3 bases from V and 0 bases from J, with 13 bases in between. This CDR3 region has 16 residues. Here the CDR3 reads CASSGDRPGSGNTIYF. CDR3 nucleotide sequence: TGTGCCAGCAGCGGAGACAGACCCGGCTCTGGAAACACCATATATTTT.